Given below is one T cell receptor (beta chain) in context. The antigen remains unidentified. In germline, CDR1 is DFQATT, CDR2 SNEGSKA (reference sequence). The CDR3 length is 14 residues. The V segment lost 4 bases and the J segment 7 bases; nucleotides outside the gene matches: 8. The entry originates in a study of CD8 T cells in ankylosing spondylitis. Study-level results: Seemingly distinctive of ankylosing spondylitis blood was a TCR beta motif formed by eight highly homologous variants. Earlier studies detected some motif variants in reactive arthritis synovial fluid and blood.

As the method for making TCR beta libraries, quantitative 5'-RACE with molecular barcodes was used. MiXCR, applied by TCRdb to the 5' RACE reads, yields one record per CDR3 protein. The sample holds 750,000 to 850,000 distinct CDR3 sequences; roughly 12% are singletons and the top ten take about 0.49%. The sequence came from a male donor with ankylosing spondylitis. This sequence joins TRBV20-1 and TRBJ2-1; 9 bases fit TRBD1. The sample consisted of blood, either unsorted or a sorted T cell fraction (not recorded which). CDR3 bases: TGCAGTGCTATCACAGGCGACAGGGGGAATGAGCAGTTCTTC. Its translation is CSAITGDRGNEQFF.